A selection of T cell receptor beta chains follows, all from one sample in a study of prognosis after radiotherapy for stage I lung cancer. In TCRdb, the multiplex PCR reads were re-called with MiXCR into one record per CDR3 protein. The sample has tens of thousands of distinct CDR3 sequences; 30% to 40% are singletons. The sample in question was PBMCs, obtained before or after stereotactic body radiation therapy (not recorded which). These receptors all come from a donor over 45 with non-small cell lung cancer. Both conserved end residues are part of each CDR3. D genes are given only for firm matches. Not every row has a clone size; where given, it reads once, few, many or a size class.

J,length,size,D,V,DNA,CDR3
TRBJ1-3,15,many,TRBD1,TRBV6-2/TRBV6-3,TGTGCCAGCAGTTACTCCCGGGACAGAGGAAACACCATATATTTT,CASSYSRDRGNTIYF
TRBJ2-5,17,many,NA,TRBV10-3,TGTGCCATCAGTGTGCGCGGGCTGGCCCAAGTTGAAGAGACCCAGTACTTC,CAISVRGLAQVEETQYF
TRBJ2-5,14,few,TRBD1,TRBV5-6,TGTGCCAGCAGCCGGGACAGGGGGGGAGAGACCCAGTACTTC,CASSRDRGGETQYF
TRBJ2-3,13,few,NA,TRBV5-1,TGCGCCAGCATCCGGAGCTTTGTAGATACGCAGTATTTT,CASIRSFVDTQYF
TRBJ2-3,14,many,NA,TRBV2,TGTGCCAGCAGTGAAGCACTCCAGACTGGTACGCAGTATTTT,CASSEALQTGTQYF
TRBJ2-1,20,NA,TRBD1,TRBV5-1,TGCGCCAGCAGCTTGGCCGGGGGACAGGGGGCTGGTGGTCAATCCAATGGGCAGTTCTTC,CASSLAGGQGAGGQSNGQFF
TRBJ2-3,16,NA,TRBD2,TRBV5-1,TGCGCCAGCAGTAGAGGACTAGCGGGGTCCTCAGATACGCAGTATTTT,CASSRGLAGSSDTQYF
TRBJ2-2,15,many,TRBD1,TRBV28,TGTGCCAGCAGTTTCCCAGGGGGCGCCGGCGGGGAGCTGTTTTTT,CASSFPGGAGGELFF
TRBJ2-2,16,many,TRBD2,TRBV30,TGTGCCTGGGCGCGAGCGGGAAGTCCAAACACCGGGGAGCTGTTTTTT,CAWARAGSPNTGELFF
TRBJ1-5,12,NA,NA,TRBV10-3,TGTGCCCCACGGGGGAACGCGCAGCCCCAGCATTTT,CAPRGNAQPQHF
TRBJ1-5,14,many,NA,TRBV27,TGTGCCAGCAGCCTCACACGGTTCAATCAGCCCCAGCATTTT,CASSLTRFNQPQHF
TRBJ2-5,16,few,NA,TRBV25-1,TGTGCCAGCAGTGAATCCGGGGGGCGTTCGTGGGAGACCCAGTACTTC,CASSESGGRSWETQYF
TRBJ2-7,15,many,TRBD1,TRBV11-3,TGTGCCAGCAGCCCAGACGGGACAGGGGTCTACGAGCAGTACTTC,CASSPDGTGVYEQYF
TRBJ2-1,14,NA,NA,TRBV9,TGTGCCAGTGGGAGCGCGGGGTGGAAAAATGAGCAGTTCTTC,CASGSAGWKNEQFF
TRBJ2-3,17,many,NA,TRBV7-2,TGTGCCAGCAGCTTAGTGGCCCCTAGCGTTAGCACAGATACGCAGTATTTT,CASSLVAPSVSTDTQYF
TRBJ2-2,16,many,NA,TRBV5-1,TGCGCCAGCAGCTCCACAAATACAGGGTTAACCGGGGAGCTGTTTTTT,CASSSTNTGLTGELFF
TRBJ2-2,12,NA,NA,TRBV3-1,TGTGTCAGCAGCCATGGAGACGGGGAGCTGTTTTTT,CVSSHGDGELFF
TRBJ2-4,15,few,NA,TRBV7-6,TGTGCCAGCAGCCCCGCCGGGAACCTAAAAAACATTCAGTACTTC,CASSPAGNLKNIQYF
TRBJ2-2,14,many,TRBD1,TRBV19,TGTGCCAGCCGGGACAGGGTAGACACCGGGGAGCTGTTTTTT,CASRDRVDTGELFF
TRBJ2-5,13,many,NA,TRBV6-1,TGTGCCAGCCATTTATCAGGGAAAGAGACCCAGTACTTC,CASHLSGKETQYF
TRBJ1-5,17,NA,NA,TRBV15,TGTGCCACCAGCAGGAGGGGAGGGTTTTATAGAAATCAGCCCCAGCATTTT,CATSRRGGFYRNQPQHF
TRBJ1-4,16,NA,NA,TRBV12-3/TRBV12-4,TGTGCCAGCAGGAGCTGGATGGGGCAGACTAATGAAAAACTGTTTTTT,CASRSWMGQTNEKLFF
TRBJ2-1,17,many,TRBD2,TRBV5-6,TGTGCCAGCAGCCGATTAGCGGGAGGTAAGGGTAACAATGAGCAGTTCTTC,CASSRLAGGKGNNEQFF
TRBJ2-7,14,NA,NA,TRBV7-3,TGTGCCAGCAGTCCCTCGGATCACTACTACGAGCAGTACTTC,CASSPSDHYYEQYF
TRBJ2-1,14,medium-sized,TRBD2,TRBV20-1,TGCAGTGCTGGCGGGCTAGCGGGTTACAATGAGCAGTTCTTC,CSAGGLAGYNEQFF
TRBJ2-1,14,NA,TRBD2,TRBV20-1,TGCAGTGCGGCTACTAGCGGGATGGCCATCGAGCAGTTCTTC,CSAATSGMAIEQFF
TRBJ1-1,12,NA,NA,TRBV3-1,TGTGCCAGCATCCAAGGATGGTCGCACACTTTCTTT,CASIQGWSHTFF
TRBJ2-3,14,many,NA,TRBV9,TGTGCCAGCAGCCCCTATAGTTCCGGAGATACGCAGTATTTT,CASSPYSSGDTQYF
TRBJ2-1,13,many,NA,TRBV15,TGTGCCACCAGCTTGCGACTAGACAATGAGCAGTTCTTC,CATSLRLDNEQFF
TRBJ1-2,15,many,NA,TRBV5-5,TGTGCCAGCAGCTTAGAGGTTACGGGACTATTCACACAAAGCTTC,CASSLEVTGLFTQSF
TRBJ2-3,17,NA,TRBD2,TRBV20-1,TGCAGTGCGGAGGGACTAGCGGGAGTTATTAGCACATATACGCAGTATTTT,CSAEGLAGVISTYTQYF
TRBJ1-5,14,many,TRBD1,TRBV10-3,TGTGCCATCAGTTCACAGGGGACGGCTCAGCCCCAGCATTTT,CAISSQGTAQPQHF
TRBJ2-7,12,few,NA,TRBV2,TGTGCCAGCAGGGACCCCTGGAGGGAGCAGTACTTC,CASRDPWREQYF
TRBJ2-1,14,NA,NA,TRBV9,TGTGCCAGCATCGTTTCTTGTAGCGGCAATGAGCAGTTCTTC,CASIVSCSGNEQFF
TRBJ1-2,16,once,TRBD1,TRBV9,TGTGCCGGCAGCCCGGTGCCGACAGGGACTAACTATGGCTACACCTTC,CAGSPVPTGTNYGYTF
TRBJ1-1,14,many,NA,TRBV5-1,TGCGCCAGCAGACCGGGGGTAGCGAACACTGAAGCTTTCTTT,CASRPGVANTEAFF
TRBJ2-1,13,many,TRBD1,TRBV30,TGTGCCTGGAGTGAGGGGGCGCTCAATGAGCAGTTCTTC,CAWSEGALNEQFF
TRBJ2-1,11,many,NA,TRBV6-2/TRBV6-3,TGTGCCAGCGGACAGAGCAATGAGCAGTTCTTC,CASGQSNEQFF
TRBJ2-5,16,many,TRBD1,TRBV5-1,TGCGCCAGCAGCTTGGGTGGACAGGCCCGGTGGGAGACCCAGTACTTC,CASSLGGQARWETQYF
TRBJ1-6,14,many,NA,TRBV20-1,TGCAGTGCTAGAGCTTCGGAGCCCTATTCACCCCTCCACTTT,CSARASEPYSPLHF
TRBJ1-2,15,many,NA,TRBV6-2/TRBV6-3,TGTGCCAGCGATGAGGGGCAGCCTTTCAACTATGGCTACACCTTC,CASDEGQPFNYGYTF
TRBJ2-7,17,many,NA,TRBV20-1,TGCAGTGCTAGAGATACCGGCTGGGGGGGCAACTCCTACGAGCAGTACTTC,CSARDTGWGGNSYEQYF
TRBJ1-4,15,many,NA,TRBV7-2,TGTGCCAGCAGCCCCACCGGGACGAATAATGAAAAACTGTTTTTT,CASSPTGTNNEKLFF
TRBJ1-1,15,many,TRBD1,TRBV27,TGTGCCAGCAGTTTTCTACAGGGGGCGTCCACTGAAGCTTTCTTT,CASSFLQGASTEAFF
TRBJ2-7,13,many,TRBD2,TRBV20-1,TGCAGTGCGTCAGCGGGGAACTCCTACGAGCAGTACTTC,CSASAGNSYEQYF
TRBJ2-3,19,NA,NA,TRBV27,TGTGCCAGCAGTTCCAGAAGCTGGAGGGCCTCGCTGCGATCAGATACGCAGTATTTT,CASSSRSWRASLRSDTQYF
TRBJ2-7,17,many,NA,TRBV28,TGTGCCAGCAGTTCGACAGGGGTCGGGACTAGGGGGGGGCGGCAGTACTTC,CASSSTGVGTRGGRQYF
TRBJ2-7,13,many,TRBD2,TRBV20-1,TGCAGTGCCCGTAGCGGGAACCGGGCCGAGCAGTACTTC,CSARSGNRAEQYF
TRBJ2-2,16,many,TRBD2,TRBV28,TGTGCCAGCCATCCGTCAGGGCGGGAGCACACCGGGGAGCTGTTTTTT,CASHPSGREHTGELFF
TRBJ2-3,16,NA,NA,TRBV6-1,TGTGCCAGCAGTGTTCCCCATGTCATAATCACAGATACGCAGTATTTT,CASSVPHVIITDTQYF
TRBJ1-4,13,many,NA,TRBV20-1,TGCAGTGCTCTTGGAGACACTCGTGAAAAACTGTTTTTT,CSALGDTREKLFF
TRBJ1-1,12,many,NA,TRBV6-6,TGTGCCAGCAGTTACTCGACCATCCAGGCTTTCTTT,CASSYSTIQAFF
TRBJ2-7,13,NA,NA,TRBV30,TGTGCCTGGGAAACAGTGTTTGGATACAAGCAGTACTTC,CAWETVFGYKQYF
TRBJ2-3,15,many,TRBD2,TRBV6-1,TGTGCCAGCAGTCCCCTAGCGGGTCGGACAGATACGCAGTATTTT,CASSPLAGRTDTQYF
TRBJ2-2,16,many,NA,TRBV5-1,TGCGCCAGCAGCTGGGGGGTCACGGTGAACACCGGGGAGCTGTTTTTT,CASSWGVTVNTGELFF